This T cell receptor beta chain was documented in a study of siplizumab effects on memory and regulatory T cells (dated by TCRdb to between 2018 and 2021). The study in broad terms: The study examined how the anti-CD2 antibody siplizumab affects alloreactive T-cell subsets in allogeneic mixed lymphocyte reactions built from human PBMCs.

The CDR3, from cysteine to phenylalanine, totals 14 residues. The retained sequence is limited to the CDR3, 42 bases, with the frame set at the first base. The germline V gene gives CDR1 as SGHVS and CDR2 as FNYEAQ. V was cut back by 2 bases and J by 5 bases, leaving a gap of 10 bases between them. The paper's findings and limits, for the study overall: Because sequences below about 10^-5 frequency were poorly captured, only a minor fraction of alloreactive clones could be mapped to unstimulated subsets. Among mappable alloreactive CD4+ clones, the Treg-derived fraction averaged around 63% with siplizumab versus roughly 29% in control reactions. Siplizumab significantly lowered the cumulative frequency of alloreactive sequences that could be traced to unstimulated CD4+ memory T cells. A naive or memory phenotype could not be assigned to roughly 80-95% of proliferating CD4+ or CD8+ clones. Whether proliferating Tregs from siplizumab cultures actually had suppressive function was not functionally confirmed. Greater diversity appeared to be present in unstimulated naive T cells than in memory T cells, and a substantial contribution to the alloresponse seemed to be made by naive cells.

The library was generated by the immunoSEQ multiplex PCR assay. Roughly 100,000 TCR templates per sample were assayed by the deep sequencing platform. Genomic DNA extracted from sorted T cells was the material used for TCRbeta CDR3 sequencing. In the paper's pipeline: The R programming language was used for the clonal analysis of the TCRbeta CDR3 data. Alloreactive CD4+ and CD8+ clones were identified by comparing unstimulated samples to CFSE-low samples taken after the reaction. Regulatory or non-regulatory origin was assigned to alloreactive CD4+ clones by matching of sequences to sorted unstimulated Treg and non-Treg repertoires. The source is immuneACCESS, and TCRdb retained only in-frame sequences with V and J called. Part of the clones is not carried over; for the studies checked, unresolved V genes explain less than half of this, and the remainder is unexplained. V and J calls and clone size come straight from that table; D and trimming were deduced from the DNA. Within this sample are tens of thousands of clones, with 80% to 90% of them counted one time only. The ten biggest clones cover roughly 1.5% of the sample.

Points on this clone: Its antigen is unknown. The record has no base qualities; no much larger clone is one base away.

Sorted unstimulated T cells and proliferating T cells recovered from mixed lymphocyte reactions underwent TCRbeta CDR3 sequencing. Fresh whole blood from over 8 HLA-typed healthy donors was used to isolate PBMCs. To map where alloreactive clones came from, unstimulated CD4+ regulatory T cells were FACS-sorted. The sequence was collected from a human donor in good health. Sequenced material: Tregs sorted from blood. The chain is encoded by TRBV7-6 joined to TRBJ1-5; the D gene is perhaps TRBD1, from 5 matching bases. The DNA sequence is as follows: TGTGCCAGCAGCTTAAGCCGAGGGGATCAGCCCCAGCATTTT. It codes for CASSLSRGDQPQHF.